This is a list of T cell receptor beta chains from one sample in a study of cytomegalovirus exposure and HLA in healthy donors. Generated by immunoSEQ multiplex PCR, the TCRdb table keeps only in-frame clones and is missing some. The table includes over 150,000 clones, roughly 80% detected once. The specimen sequenced was PBMCs. These receptors all stem from a male donor in good health and CMV-seropositive. Each CDR3 is given with its conserved first and last residue. The D gene is left open where the match is weak. The size entry is marked missing in some rows and otherwise reads once, few, many or a size class.

size: once
D: TRBD2
V: TRBV30
J: TRBJ2-7
CDR3: CAWSGAGGSYEQYF
DNA: TGTGCCTGGAGTGGGGCGGGGGGCTCCTACGAGCAGTACTTC

size: -
D: TRBD2
V: TRBV11-3
J: TRBJ2-3
CDR3: CASSLERGTDTQYF
DNA: TGTGCCAGCAGCTTGGAGCGGGGGACAGATACGCAGTATTTT

size: -
D: -
V: TRBV7-9
J: TRBJ1-5
CDR3: CASSLARKGYSNQPQHF
DNA: TGTGCCAGCAGCTTAGCGCGGAAGGGGTATAGCAATCAGCCCCAGCATTTT

size: few
D: -
V: TRBV18
J: TRBJ1-4
CDR3: CASSPFLVDSNEKLFF
DNA: TGTGCCAGCTCACCTTTTCTCGTGGACTCGAATGAAAAACTGTTTTTT

size: -
D: -
V: TRBV30
J: TRBJ1-6
CDR3: CAWSASLGKDSPLHF
DNA: TGTGCCTGGAGTGCGTCACTCGGGAAGGATTCACCCCTCCACTTT

size: few
D: -
V: TRBV5-6
J: TRBJ2-3
CDR3: CASSPRGMTDTQYF
DNA: TGTGCCAGCAGCCCCCGGGGAATGACAGATACGCAGTATTTT

size: -
D: TRBD2
V: TRBV6-1
J: TRBJ2-2
CDR3: CASSSRTSGTGELFF
DNA: TGTGCCAGCAGCTCGCGGACTAGCGGGACCGGGGAGCTGTTTTTT

size: -
D: -
V: TRBV2
J: TRBJ2-2
CDR3: CASSGRHLTGELFF
DNA: TGTGCCAGCAGTGGTAGACACCTGACCGGGGAGCTGTTTTTT

size: few
D: -
V: TRBV18
J: TRBJ2-7
CDR3: CASSPTISGGAYEQYF
DNA: TGTGCCAGCTCACCGACAATTAGTGGTGGTGCCTACGAGCAGTACTTC

size: -
D: -
V: TRBV5-4
J: TRBJ2-7
CDR3: CASVGLGSEQYF
DNA: TGTGCCAGCGTAGGCCTGGGGAGCGAGCAGTACTTC

size: -
D: -
V: TRBV6-5
J: TRBJ2-6
CDR3: CASSTPTGANVLTF
DNA: TGTGCCAGCAGTACCCCTACTGGGGCCAACGTCCTGACTTTC

size: once
D: -
V: TRBV5-3
J: TRBJ1-1
CDR3: CARSLGGTLNTEAFF
DNA: TGTGCCAGAAGCTTGGGGGGGACATTGAACACTGAAGCTTTCTTT

size: once
D: TRBD1
V: TRBV27
J: TRBJ1-1
CDR3: CASSLSPRTGQGGNTEAFF
DNA: TGTGCCAGCAGTTTATCGCCCAGAACTGGACAGGGGGGGAACACTGAAGCTTTCTTT

size: -
D: -
V: TRBV19
J: TRBJ1-5
CDR3: CASTKRSQGWDQPQHF
DNA: TGTGCCAGTACCAAAAGGAGTCAGGGCTGGGATCAGCCCCAGCATTTT

size: -
D: -
V: TRBV5-1
J: TRBJ2-7
CDR3: CATRQTPDYEQYF
DNA: TGCGCCACCCGACAGACACCAGACTACGAGCAGTACTTC

size: few
D: TRBD1
V: TRBV30
J: TRBJ2-7
CDR3: CAWSRDRDYEQYF
DNA: TGTGCCTGGAGCCGGGACAGAGACTACGAGCAGTACTTC

size: -
D: TRBD1
V: TRBV5-6
J: TRBJ2-7
CDR3: CASSLGDRGFWEQYF
DNA: TGTGCCAGCAGCTTGGGGGACAGGGGGTTTTGGGAGCAGTACTTC

size: -
D: TRBD2
V: TRBV7-2
J: TRBJ2-7
CDR3: CASSPPGGLAGYEQYF
DNA: TGTGCCAGCAGCCCCCCTGGAGGACTAGCCGGGTACGAGCAGTACTTC

size: -
D: -
V: TRBV10-1
J: TRBJ1-2
CDR3: CASSRAVDYGYTF
DNA: TGCGCCAGCAGCAGGGCGGTGGACTATGGCTACACCTTC

size: -
D: TRBD2
V: TRBV7-9
J: TRBJ2-3
CDR3: CASSSIAGGSTDTQYF
DNA: TGTGCCAGCAGCTCCATAGCGGGAGGGAGCACAGATACGCAGTATTTT

size: few
D: -
V: TRBV5-4
J: TRBJ2-1
CDR3: CASSFERDNEQFF
DNA: TGTGCCAGCAGCTTTGAGCGGGACAATGAGCAGTTCTTC

size: once
D: -
V: TRBV5-4
J: TRBJ2-1
CDR3: CASSQHLNEQFF
DNA: TGTGCCAGCAGCCAACATCTCAATGAGCAGTTCTTC

size: few
D: -
V: TRBV10-2
J: TRBJ1-5
CDR3: CATQVSNQPQHF
DNA: TGCGCCACCCAGGTCAGCAATCAGCCCCAGCATTTT

size: -
D: -
V: TRBV5-1
J: TRBJ1-2
CDR3: CASSVMQGGPGGYTF
DNA: TGCGCCAGCAGCGTGATGCAGGGAGGTCCGGGTGGCTACACCTTC

size: -
D: -
V: TRBV6-5
J: TRBJ1-5
CDR3: CASSFGVSYQPQHF
DNA: TGTGCCAGCAGTTTTGGAGTAAGTTATCAGCCCCAGCATTTT

size: -
D: -
V: TRBV5-1
J: TRBJ2-3
CDR3: CASSLDGASADTQYF
DNA: TGCGCCAGCAGCTTGGACGGTGCTTCGGCAGATACGCAGTATTTT

size: -
D: TRBD2
V: TRBV28
J: TRBJ2-3
CDR3: CASRTSGTDTQYF
DNA: TGTGCCAGCAGGACTAGCGGGACAGATACGCAGTATTTT

size: -
D: -
V: TRBV7-9
J: TRBJ1-3
CDR3: CASSAMEGNTIYF
DNA: TGTGCCAGCAGCGCCATGGAGGGAAACACCATATATTTT

size: -
D: -
V: TRBV15
J: TRBJ1-3
CDR3: CATSSRQAFSGNTIYF
DNA: TGTGCCACCAGCAGCAGACAGGCGTTCTCTGGAAACACCATATATTTT

size: -
D: TRBD1
V: TRBV5-1
J: TRBJ2-7
CDR3: CASSLLGQGRYEQYF
DNA: TGCGCCAGCAGCTTGCTAGGACAGGGAAGGTACGAGCAGTACTTC

size: -
D: -
V: TRBV28
J: TRBJ1-1
CDR3: CASSPHRPNTEAFF
DNA: TGTGCCAGCAGCCCGCACAGGCCGAACACTGAAGCTTTCTTT

size: -
D: TRBD2
V: TRBV7-6
J: TRBJ2-7
CDR3: CASSLRLAGGSEQYF
DNA: TGTGCCAGCAGCTTAAGACTGGCCGGGGGGTCTGAGCAGTACTTC

size: -
D: -
V: TRBV28
J: TRBJ1-1
CDR3: CASSPPRWVTEAFF
DNA: TGTGCCAGCAGTCCCCCTAGATGGGTCACTGAAGCTTTCTTT

size: -
D: -
V: TRBV27
J: TRBJ2-7
CDR3: CASSLYDGAYEQYF
DNA: TGTGCCAGCAGTTTATATGACGGAGCCTACGAGCAGTACTTC

size: -
D: -
V: TRBV11-2
J: TRBJ1-5
CDR3: CASSQGAGNQPQHF
DNA: TGTGCCAGCAGCCAGGGTGCAGGCAATCAGCCCCAGCATTTT

size: few
D: TRBD1
V: TRBV6-1
J: TRBJ2-2
CDR3: CASSEGTGKGAGELFF
DNA: TGTGCCAGCAGTGAAGGGACAGGGAAAGGGGCCGGGGAGCTGTTTTTT

size: -
D: -
V: TRBV5-4
J: TRBJ1-1
CDR3: CASSQREGNTEAFF
DNA: TGTGCCAGCAGCCAGAGGGAGGGAAACACTGAAGCTTTCTTT

size: -
D: -
V: TRBV5-1
J: TRBJ1-1
CDR3: CASSLRWSGGEAFF
DNA: TGCGCCAGCAGCTTGCGGTGGTCAGGAGGTGAAGCTTTCTTT

size: -
D: TRBD1
V: TRBV5-4
J: TRBJ2-3
CDR3: CASSFGQVTSTDTQYF
DNA: TGTGCCAGCAGCTTCGGACAGGTTACTAGCACAGATACGCAGTATTTT

size: few
D: -
V: TRBV27
J: TRBJ1-2
CDR3: CASSPEGNYGYTF
DNA: TGTGCCAGCAGTCCAGAGGGTAACTATGGCTACACCTTC

size: -
D: -
V: TRBV4-1
J: TRBJ1-1
CDR3: CASSQGRGYEAFF
DNA: TGCGCCAGCAGCCAAGGCCGCGGATATGAAGCTTTCTTT

size: -
D: TRBD1
V: TRBV5-4
J: TRBJ1-1
CDR3: CASSLKQGENTEAFF
DNA: TGTGCCAGCAGCCTTAAACAGGGGGAAAACACTGAAGCTTTCTTT

size: -
D: TRBD1
V: TRBV11-2
J: TRBJ1-1
CDR3: CASSSSQGAGEAFF
DNA: TGTGCCAGCAGCTCCAGCCAGGGGGCGGGTGAAGCTTTCTTT

size: -
D: -
V: TRBV6-5
J: TRBJ2-4
CDR3: CASSRRGLGLNIQYF
DNA: TGTGCCAGCAGCCGGCGGGGACTGGGTTTAAACATTCAGTACTTC

size: -
D: TRBD1
V: TRBV28
J: TRBJ1-1
CDR3: CASIVYGTGGYTEAFF
DNA: TGTGCCAGCATTGTATACGGGACAGGGGGTTACACTGAAGCTTTCTTT

size: once
D: TRBD1
V: TRBV4-3
J: TRBJ2-7
CDR3: CASSQDIPFGRGQSYEQYF
DNA: TGCGCCAGCAGCCAAGATATCCCCTTCGGCAGGGGGCAATCCTACGAGCAGTACTTC

size: -
D: -
V: TRBV9
J: TRBJ1-3
CDR3: CASSASQRRDTIYF
DNA: TGTGCCAGCAGCGCGAGCCAAAGGAGGGACACCATATATTTT

size: -
D: TRBD1
V: TRBV28
J: TRBJ1-5
CDR3: CASSRTGGGNQPQHF
DNA: TGTGCCAGCAGCAGGACAGGAGGGGGGAATCAGCCCCAGCATTTT

size: -
D: TRBD1
V: TRBV30
J: TRBJ1-1
CDR3: CAWSLQGADTEAFF
DNA: TGTGCCTGGAGTTTACAGGGGGCGGACACTGAAGCTTTCTTT

size: -
D: -
V: TRBV11-2
J: TRBJ2-7
CDR3: CASSLVNRDEQYF
DNA: TGTGCCAGCAGCTTAGTGAACAGGGACGAGCAGTACTTC

size: -
D: TRBD1
V: TRBV28
J: TRBJ1-1
CDR3: CASRGTGWNTEAFF
DNA: TGTGCCAGCAGAGGGACAGGATGGAACACTGAAGCTTTCTTT

size: once
D: TRBD1
V: TRBV19
J: TRBJ2-3
CDR3: CASRARDREADTQYF
DNA: TGTGCCAGTAGAGCCAGGGACAGGGAAGCAGATACGCAGTATTTT

size: -
D: TRBD1
V: TRBV5-4
J: TRBJ2-5
CDR3: CASSYGTAKETQYF
DNA: TGTGCCAGCAGCTACGGGACAGCCAAAGAGACCCAGTACTTC

size: -
D: -
V: TRBV7-2
J: TRBJ2-5
CDR3: CASSPGGGGAVAQYF
DNA: TGTGCCAGCAGCCCCGGGGGAGGAGGGGCGGTGGCCCAGTACTTC